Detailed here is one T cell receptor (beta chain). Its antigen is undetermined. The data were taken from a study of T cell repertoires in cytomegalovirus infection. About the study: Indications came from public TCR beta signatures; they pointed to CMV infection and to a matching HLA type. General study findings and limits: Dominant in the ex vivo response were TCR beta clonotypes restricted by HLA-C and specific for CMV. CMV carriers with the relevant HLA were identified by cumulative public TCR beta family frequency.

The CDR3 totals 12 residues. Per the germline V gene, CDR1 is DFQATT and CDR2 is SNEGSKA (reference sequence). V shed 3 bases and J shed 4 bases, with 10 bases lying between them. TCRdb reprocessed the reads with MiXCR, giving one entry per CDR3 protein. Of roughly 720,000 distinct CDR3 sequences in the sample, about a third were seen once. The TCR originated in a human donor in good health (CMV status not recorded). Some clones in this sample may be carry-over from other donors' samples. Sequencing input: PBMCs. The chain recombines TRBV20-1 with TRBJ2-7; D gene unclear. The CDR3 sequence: CSASRPNYEQYF. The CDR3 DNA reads TGCAGTGCTAGTCGTCCGAATTACGAGCAGTACTTC.